Reported below is one TCR beta chain. This clonotype is a singleton in its sample. Its antigen is currently not known. One base away there is no much larger clone; base qualities are not given. On its own, one read is weak support. This sample was taken from a study of T cells in Graves' hyperthyroidism and ophthalmopathy (dated by TCRdb to the late 2010s). About the investigation overall: Peripheral blood samples were taken at the time of initial diagnosis, prior to any treatment. The 100 or so discovery patients were randomly split 7:3 into training and test sets. TCR V-J signatures able to tell the groups apart were searched for in a discovery cohort of some 100 patients, of whom 43 had Graves' ophthalmopathy and some 60 had stable Graves' hyperthyroidism. Prospective prediction of ophthalmopathy was tested in an independent validation cohort of approximately 18 hyperthyroidism patients and some 17 patients who later progressed to ophthalmopathy. In addition, the study compared T-cell repertoires in thyroid tissue and in blood from several Graves' hyperthyroidism patients. The paper reports TCR Vbeta CDR3 sequencing of fewer than 150 peripheral blood samples: 40 to 45 ophthalmopathy, under 80 hyperthyroidism and 17 progressor patients. After sampling, hyperthyroidism patients received methimazole starting at 30 mg daily, and ophthalmopathy patients received high-dose intravenous methylprednisolone. On the study overall, not on this receptor specifically: Blood samples also contained most of the expanded thyroid clonotypes (frequency above 0.001), which suggests that blood repertoires may reflect thyroid immune responses. In validation, the model predicted progression to ophthalmopathy with 65% to 71% sensitivity and 72% to 75% specificity, a median of 6.5 months before onset. A 13 V-J signature model separated ophthalmopathy from stable hyperthyroidism, with over 85% sensitivity and roughly 81% specificity in cross-validation and 80%/75% in testing. No statistical method was used to fix the sample size in advance, and group allocation was not hidden from the investigators.

The TCR beta CDR3 regions were amplified from RNA transcripts. The TCR CDR3 was subjected to a first round of RT-PCR using the HTBI primer set and the Qiagen OneStep RT-PCR kit. Libraries were constructed in a second round of multiplex PCR, after which size selection and purification were performed. Paired-end sequencing of the libraries was performed with 100 bp reads on an Illumina HiSeq2000. Processing in the source paper ran as follows. SOAPnuke was used to process the raw data, throwing out any read that contained adapters or uncalled bases, had a mean Phred below 15, or lacked an exact constant-primer or identifier match. COPE v1.2.5 was used to merge the high-quality paired reads, and each unique nucleotide sequence was defined as a clonotype. Clonotypes were aligned to IMGT TRBV, TRBD and TRBJ reference segments using MiTCR v1.1. The analysis included only V-J combinations with a frequency above 0.0001, which together covered around 99% of the repertoires. The TCS score was defined as the ratio of F50 (clonal expansion) to E x V (chaos), calculated using BLOSUM62-based TCRdist between CDR3 peptides within each V-J. Welch's t-statistics and random forest reduced several hundred V-J features to 10 to 15, which were used in a naive Bayes classifier (R e1071). Clones were called with MiXCR by TCRdb after fastp trimmed the public reads at Q25, and only in-frame beta chains were retained. Duplicate CDR3 protein sequences are folded into a single record with the most common DNA and genes. The authors' filters were not applied to this entry. The sample contains fewer than 350,000 distinct CDR3 sequences, 21% of them found a single time. The ten largest clones take up around 48% of the sample.

Stable Graves' hyperthyroidism was defined as the absence of progression to ophthalmopathy over 18 months of follow-up. Hyperthyroidism patients were newly diagnosed, with disease duration under 2 months, and aged 18 to 65 years. The study excluded patients with uncontrolled infections, other autoimmune diseases, pregnancy or lactation. Diagnoses relied on clinical symptoms, serum thyroxine and TRAb, thyroid ultrasound and orbital computed tomography. PBMCs were separated from roughly 10 ml of fresh peripheral blood using Ficoll-Paque density gradient centrifugation. Total RNA was extracted with Trizol reagent, and quality was checked on an Agilent 2100 Bioanalyzer. CDR3 length: 17 amino acids, cysteine to phenylalanine. Only the CDR3 DNA is retained, 51 bases long and in frame from the first base. V and J are truncated by 0 bases and 4 bases respectively, leaving an intervening sequence of 16 bases. CDR1 and CDR2, looked up from the germline V gene (reference sequence), are MNHEY and SMNVEV.

The source of this sequence is a woman aged 50 to 65 with Graves' hyperthyroidism. This sequence uses TRBV27 and TRBJ1-5; possibly the D gene is TRBD1, per 6 matching bases. Sequenced material: blood. Read as DNA, the sequence is TGTGCCAGCAGTTTATCTTACGACAGGCTGGGAAATCAGCCCCAGCATTTT. The resulting protein is CASSLSYDRLGNQPQHF.